The 24 T cell receptor beta chains in this list originate from one sample, sequenced in a study of PD-1 blockade in mismatch repair-deficient tumors. Assay used: immunoSEQ multiplex PCR; TCRdb lists only in-frame clones, some missing. In the table there are 30,000 to 40,000 clones, 70% to 90% of which are singletons. The material sequenced was peripheral blood, taken about 76 weeks after starting pembrolizumab. The receptors were sampled from an adult with mismatch repair-deficient cancer.

This clone was observed a few times. This chain links TRBV7-6 with TRBJ1-1, with 11 positions matching TRBD1. Trimming cost V 5 bases and J 7 bases; bases outside gene matches: 3. From germline, CDR1 is SGHVS and CDR2 FNYEAQ. The CDR3 totals 13 residues. The CDR3 sequence: CASSLGTGGEAFF. The DNA for the CDR3 is TGTGCCAGCAGCCTCGGGACAGGGGGTGAAGCTTTCTTT.

The V and J genes are TRBV25-1 and TRBJ2-1; 10 bases map to TRBD2. Per the germline V gene, CDR1 is MGHDK and CDR2 is SYGVNS. The J segment lost 8 bases and the V segment lost 0 bases, leaving 13 bases of the junction unmatched. This CDR3 region has 18 residues. The CDR3 region has the DNA TGTGCCAGCAGTGAATATTTTGGGGAAAGCGGGAGGGCCGATGAGCAGTTCTTC. Encoded protein: CASSEYFGESGRADEQFF.

CDR3 sequence: CAWRYGQVSRGETQYF. The CDR3 nucleotides read TGTGCCTGGAGGTATGGACAGGTCTCTCGGGGAGAGACCCAGTACTTC. This sequence joins TRBV30 and TRBJ2-5, with 7 nucleotides matching TRBD1. The V gene end was trimmed by 3 bases and the J gene end by 4 bases; junction bases not matched to a gene: 14. The V gene's germline CDR1 is GTSNPN and CDR2 SVGIG (reference sequence). The CDR3 extends over 16 amino acids.

The chain is built from TRBV18 and TRBJ2-5; D perhaps matches TRBD1 (5 bases). V shed 5 bases and J shed 5 bases, with 12 bases lying between them. The CDR3 extends over 13 amino acids. Germline assignment: CDR1 KGHSH and CDR2 LQKENI. CDR3 sequence reads: CASSSRGEETQYF. CDR3 DNA: TGTGCCAGCTCATCAAGGGGTGAGGAGACCCAGTACTTC.

V is TRBV6-6 and J is TRBJ2-5; 7 bases match TRBD1. V was clipped by 9 bases and J by 2 bases; unmatched bases: 9. CDR1 is MNHNY and CDR2 is SVGAGI in the germline V gene (reference sequence). CDR3 length: 14 residues. The DNA for the CDR3 is TGTGCCAGTCAGGGGGAGTTATCTCAAGAGACCCAGTACTTC. Protein: CASQGELSQETQYF.

The J gene is TRBJ2-7, the V gene TRBV18, with 12 bases lining up with TRBD2. J was trimmed by 4 bases and V by 5 bases; bases with no gene match: 3. Germline V lookup: CDR1 KGHSH, CDR2 LQKENI. This CDR3 contains 14 residues. In DNA form, the CDR3 reads TGTGCCAGCTCAGCACTAGCGGGAGGATACGAGCAGTACTTC. This sequence encodes CASSALAGGYEQYF.

The chain is built from TRBV29-1 and TRBJ1-1, with TRBD1 as a possible D gene (5 bases). Trimming cost V 7 bases and J 4 bases, with 16 bases left between them. In germline, CDR1 is SQVTM, CDR2 ANQGSEA. The CDR3 is 13 amino acids. CDR3 in DNA: TGCAGCGCAACAGGAAAGGGGAGCACTGAAGCTTTCTTT. Protein product: CSATGKGSTEAFF.

V is TRBV11-3 and J is TRBJ2-1; TRBD2 is a possible D gene (5 bases). V was pared by 5 bases and J by 5 bases, with 13 bases between. This CDR3 has 14 residues. Germline V gene sequence: CDR1 SGHNT, CDR2 YENEEA. The CDR3 DNA reads TGTGCCAGCAGCGATCTGAGGGCTCACAATGAGCAGTTCTTC. The encoded protein is CASSDLRAHNEQFF.

CDR3 nucleotides: TGTGCCAGCAGTGAAGTGGGACAGAGGAGCTACGAGCAGTACTTC. Its protein product is CASSEVGQRSYEQYF. This sequence joins TRBV6-1 and TRBJ2-7, with 7 bases aligning to TRBD1. CDR1 is MNHNS and CDR2 is SASEGT in the germline V gene. V shed 1 base, J shed 3 bases, and the junction held 6 bases outside the gene matches. This CDR3 spans 15 amino acids.

This clone appeared a single time. The chain employs TRBV7-2 and TRBJ1-2, with D hard to call. From germline, CDR1 is SGHTA and CDR2 FQGNSA. The CDR3 length is 17 residues. V was shortened by 5 bases and J by 5 bases, with 24 bases between the two germline ends. The CDR3 bases are TGTGCCAGCAGCGCCGGCGGGAGCGCAATAACTATGTATGGCTACACCTTC. As protein: CASSAGGSAITMYGYTF.

This clone occurred once. In DNA, the CDR3 is TGTGCCAGCAGCAAAGAGACAGGGCAAAACTATGGCTACACCTTC. Residues: CASSKETGQNYGYTF. The chain links TRBV5-6 to TRBJ1-2; 7 positions match TRBD1. Germline V gene lookup returns CDR1 SGHDT and CDR2 YYEEEE. The CDR3 spans 15 residues. Germline trimming cut 4 bases from V and 2 bases from J; bases unmatched to any gene: 8. Together with reference TRBV5-6 and TRBJ1-2, the CDR3 gives the full variable domain: DAGVTQSPTHLIKTRGQQVTLRCSPKSGHDTVSWYQQALGQGPQFIFQYYEEEERQRGNFPDRFSGHQFPNYSSELNVNALLLGDSALYLCASSKETGQNYGYTFGSGTRLTVV.

The chain couples TRBV19 to TRBJ2-2, with D perhaps matching TRBD1 or TRBD2 (5 bases each). Germline lookup yields CDR1 LNHDA and CDR2 SQIVND (reference sequence). This CDR3 comprises 14 residues. The germline V and J ends were trimmed by 11 bases and 1 base, with 14 bases remaining between them. The CDR3 DNA follows: TGTGCCTCAGGGCTAGCAGAGAACACCGGGGAGCTGTTTTTT. This gives the protein CASGLAENTGELFF. Full variable domain (missing parts from reference TRBV19 and TRBJ2-2): DGGITQSPKYLFRKEGQNVTLSCEQNLNHDAMYWYRQDPGQGLRLIYYSQIVNDFQKGDIAEGYSVSREKKESFPLTVTSAQKNPTAFYLCASGLAENTGELFFGEGSRLTVL.

The V gene is TRBV6-1, the J gene TRBJ2-3; 12 bases agree with TRBD2. Germline loops: CDR1 MNHNS, CDR2 SASEGT. There are 16 residues in the CDR3. J was trimmed by 6 bases and V by 0 bases; bases with no gene match: 4. CDR3 in DNA: TGTGCCAGCAGTGAAGCAGGCCTAGCGGGAGGGGATACGCAGTATTTT. Protein sequence: CASSEAGLAGGDTQYF.

This clone was recorded a few times. The J gene is TRBJ2-2, the V gene TRBV7-9; the D call may be TRBD1 or TRBD2 (5 bases each). With 5 bases removed from V and 2 bases from J, the gap between germline ends came to 15 bases. The CDR3 is 16 amino acids. Germline CDR1 and CDR2: SEHNR and FQNEAQ (reference sequence). The CDR3, as DNA: TGTGCCAGCAGCCAGGGCCGAGGGGTAAACACCGGGGAGCTGTTTTTT. Amino acid sequence: CASSQGRGVNTGELFF.

The chain uses TRBV29-1 and TRBJ1-1; D is uncertain. The CDR3 is 13 amino acids. The germline V gene encodes CDR1 SQVTM and CDR2 ANQGSEA. Trimming removed 6 bases at V and 3 bases at J, with 14 bases between. The CDR3 nucleotides are TGCAGCGTCGCACTGCTATTGGACACTGAAGCTTTCTTT. It is translated as CSVALLLDTEAFF.

The chain carries TRBV9 and TRBJ2-7, with a weak D call TRBD1 (6 bases). This CDR3 is built from 13 residues. Germline lookup yields CDR1 SGDLS and CDR2 YYNGEE. V dropped 3 bases and J dropped 3 bases, with 10 bases sitting between them. CDR3 sequence reads: CASSDQGSYEQYF. CDR3 sequence (DNA): TGTGCCAGCAGCGACCAGGGGAGCTACGAGCAGTACTTC. The full variable domain, rest sourced from reference TRBV9 and TRBJ2-7, is DSGVTQTPKHLITATGQRVTLRCSPRSGDLSVYWYQQSLDQGLQFLIQYYNGEERAKGNILERFSAQQFPDLHSELNLSSLELGDSALYFCASSDQGSYEQYFGPGTRLTVT.

The rearrangement joins TRBV19 to TRBJ2-7; the D call may be TRBD1 or TRBD2 (5 bases each). The V end was cut by 3 bases, the J end by 2 bases, with 8 bases between. Germline-derived CDR1 and CDR2 are LNHDA and SQIVND (reference sequence). CDR3 size: 13 residues. CDR3: CASSIRETYEQYF. CDR3 in DNA: TGTGCCAGTAGTATCAGGGAGACCTACGAGCAGTACTTC.

The chain joins TRBV7-8 to TRBJ1-2, with 8 bases identical to TRBD1. Germline assignment: CDR1 SGHVS and CDR2 FQNEAQ. The CDR3 consists of 19 residues. The V segment lost 7 bases and the J segment 6 bases; nucleotides outside the gene matches: 25. This CDR3 is CASILDLDRAQSELNGYTF. In nucleotides, the CDR3 is TGTGCCAGCATCTTGGACCTGGACAGGGCCCAAAGCGAGTTGAATGGCTACACCTTC.

This clone was detected once. The chain is built from TRBV5-1 and TRBJ1-4; TRBD1 aligns across 7 bases. The CDR3 has 16 amino acids. The V segment lost 0 bases and the J segment 0 bases; nucleotides outside the gene matches: 2. Germline V gene sequence: CDR1 SGHRS, CDR2 YFSETQ. The CDR3 DNA reads TGCGCCAGCAGCTTGGGACAGGGAGCAACTAATGAAAAACTGTTTTTT. It encodes CASSLGQGATNEKLFF.

The chain recombines TRBV5-1 with TRBJ2-7; TRBD2 matches at 10 bases. With 0 bases clipped from V and 7 bases from J, the junction kept 7 bases outside the gene matches. Germline CDR1 SGHRS, CDR2 YFSETQ. The CDR3 has 15 amino acids. CDR3 sequence (DNA): TGCGCCAGCAGCTTGGCCGGGACTAGCGCGGGGGAGCAGTACTTC. Protein sequence: CASSLAGTSAGEQYF.

The V and J genes are TRBV2 and TRBJ2-7, with 10 bases fitting TRBD2. The germline V gene has CDR1 SNHLY and CDR2 FYNNEI. After removal of 0 bases from V and 4 bases from J, the junction contained 3 bases not matched to a gene. This CDR3 is built from 15 residues. CDR3 protein: CASSEATAGGYEQYF. CDR3 coding DNA: TGTGCCAGCAGTGAAGCGACAGCGGGAGGGTACGAGCAGTACTTC.

This chain connects TRBV9 to TRBJ2-7, with D possibly matching TRBD1 (7 bases). From germline, CDR1 is SGDLS and CDR2 YYNGEE. The germline V and J ends were trimmed by 0 bases and 5 bases, with 15 bases remaining between them. The CDR3 has 15 amino acids. The CDR3 spells CASSVGGQGGHEQYF. The CDR3 nucleotides read TGTGCCAGCAGCGTAGGCGGGCAGGGGGGACACGAGCAGTACTTC.

This clone occurred a few times. The chain combines TRBV7-9 with TRBJ2-2; unclear D gene. The CDR3 covers 13 residues. CDR1 is SEHNR and CDR2 is FQNEAQ in the germline V gene (reference sequence). The germline V and J ends were trimmed by 5 bases and 3 bases, with 7 bases remaining between them. CDR3 sequence reads: CASSPQDTGELFF. In nucleotides, the CDR3 is TGTGCCAGCAGCCCTCAGGACACCGGGGAGCTGTTTTTT.

CDR3 bases: TGCGCCAGCAGCTTGGAGGGGACAACCTACAATGAGCAGTTCTTC. Its translation is CASSLEGTTYNEQFF. The rearrangement links TRBV5-1 to TRBJ2-1, with D possibly being TRBD1 (6 bases). The V end was cut by 0 bases, the J end by 2 bases, with 9 bases between. This CDR3 is built from 15 residues. Germline V gene lookup returns CDR1 SGHRS and CDR2 YFSETQ.